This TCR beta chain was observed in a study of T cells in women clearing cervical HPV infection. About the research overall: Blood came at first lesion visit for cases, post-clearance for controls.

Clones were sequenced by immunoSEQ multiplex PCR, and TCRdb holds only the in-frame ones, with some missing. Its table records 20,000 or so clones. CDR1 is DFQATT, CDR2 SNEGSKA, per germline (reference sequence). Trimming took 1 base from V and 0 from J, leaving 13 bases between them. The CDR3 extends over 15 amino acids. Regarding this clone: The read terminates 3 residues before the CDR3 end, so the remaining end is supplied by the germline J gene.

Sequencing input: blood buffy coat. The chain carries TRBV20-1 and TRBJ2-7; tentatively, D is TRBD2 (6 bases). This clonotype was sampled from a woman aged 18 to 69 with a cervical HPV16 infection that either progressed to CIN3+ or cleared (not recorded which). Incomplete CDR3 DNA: TGCAGTGCTAGAGGAGTGACTAGTTTCTCCTACGAG. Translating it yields CSARGVTSFSYE. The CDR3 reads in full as CSARGVTSFSYEQYF.